This T cell receptor beta chain emerged from a study of OX40 agonist ivuxolimab in advanced cancers. Background on the study: Across the patients, intravenous ivuxolimab was delivered every 2 weeks at 0.01 to 10 mg/kg.

The CDR3 contains 14 residues. Looked up from germline, CDR1 is SGHKS and CDR2 is YYEKEE (reference sequence). V was clipped by 4 bases and J by 1 base, with 9 bases between them. The method was immunoSEQ multiplex PCR; TCRdb's version includes in-frame clones alone and lacks a portion of them. The repertoire holds 90,000 to 95,000 clones, with about 87% as singletons. The clonotype originates from an adult with an advanced solid tumor such as melanoma, head and neck, liver or kidney cancer. The specimen was CD4+ or CD8+ T cells sorted from blood, collected in a trial of the OX40 agonist ivuxolimab. V is TRBV5-5 and J is TRBJ1-5; D remains ambiguous. The CDR3 protein is CASSQAMSNQPQHF. For the CDR3, the DNA is TGTGCCAGCAGCCAAGCCATGAGCAATCAGCCCCAGCATTTT.